This T cell receptor (beta chain) was captured by sequencing in a study of blood T cell repertoires in COVID-19. Study as a whole: T cells, B-cell-depleted T cells, or PBMCs supplied cDNA or gDNA.

Per the original methods: Amplification of reference gene primers provided the estimated nucleated cell counts. The protocol was immunoSEQ multiplex PCR, while the TCRdb copy is restricted to in-frame clones and leaves out a portion. V and J calls and clone size are as listed in that table; D and trimming were resolved from the DNA. The table has under 300,000 clones, 80% to 95% seen once. V was trimmed by 1 base and J by 2 bases, leaving 11 bases between them. The CDR3 loop spans 15 amino acids. Germline V gives CDR1 WSHSY, CDR2 SAAADI. The study drew participants aged about 18 to 90 years from some 23 US areas.

Sequencing was done on a sample of PBMCs or T cells enriched from blood (not recorded which). This clonotype was obtained from a woman in her late teens or twenties who had recovered from COVID-19. The chain carries TRBV10-2 and TRBJ2-5; weak D call: TRBD2 (6 bases). The CDR3 DNA reads TGCGCCAGCAGTGAGTGGGGGGAGTCTCAAGAGACCCAGTACTTC. Translation gives CASSEWGESQETQYF.